This T cell receptor beta chain was recovered during a study of T cells in women clearing cervical HPV infection. Overall study: Case blood was drawn when the lesion was first found; control blood after infection became undetectable. Case blood was drawn a median around 140 days after lesion detection. With HLA typing for only a few women, HLA confounding remains possible.

The protocol was immunoSEQ multiplex PCR, while the TCRdb copy is restricted to in-frame clones and leaves out a portion. The repertoire table contains 30,000 or so clones. In regard to this clone: Antigen: not known. The read halts 3 residues ahead of the CDR3 end, with the missing end drawn from the germline J gene.

In germline, CDR1 is KGHSH, CDR2 LQKENI. Trimming took 2 bases from V and 5 from J; bases not matched to a gene: 15. The CDR3 spans 17 residues. Study-wide findings and caveats: A classifier using richness and V gene abundances reached an AUC of 0.83.

V is TRBV18 and J is TRBJ2-7; 7 bases are shared with TRBD1. The sequence came from a woman aged 18 to 75 with a cervical HPV16 infection that either progressed to CIN3+ or cleared (not recorded which). The material sequenced was blood buffy coat. CDR3 DNA, as far as it was read: TGTGCCAGCTCACCATCAAGGGGGAGAGGACAGGCGAACGAG. This sequence encodes CASSPSRGRGQANE. The full CDR3 reads CASSPSRGRGQANEQYF. Full variable domain (missing parts from reference TRBV18 and TRBJ2-7): NAGVMQNPRHLVRRRGQEARLRCSPMKGHSHVYWYRQLPEEGLKFMVYLQKENIIDESGMPKERFSAEFPKEGPSILRIQQVVRGDSAAYFCASSPSRGRGQANEQYFGPGTRLTVT.